This passage covers 5 T cell receptor beta chains from one sample sequenced in a study of blood T cell repertoires in COVID-19. Assay: immunoSEQ multiplex PCR; the TCRdb copy retains only in-frame clones and omits some. The sample has some 42,000 clones, 75% to 90% seen once. The sequenced material came from peripheral blood. The receptors originated from a human donor in a cohort sampled during active COVID-19.

The rearrangement joins TRBV5-1 to TRBJ2-7, with TRBD1 matching 9 bases. V was pared by 4 bases and J by 5 bases, with 10 bases of the junction left unmatched. The CDR3 contains 15 residues. Germline CDR1 is SGHRS and CDR2 is YFSETQ. CDR3 nucleotides: TGCGCCAGCAGCGAACGCCCGGGACAGGGTAACGAGCAGTACTTC. This encodes CASSERPGQGNEQYF.

This clone was observed a single time. The chain links TRBV27 to TRBJ2-7; 7 bases are shared with TRBD1. The CDR3 loop spans 16 amino acids. From germline, CDR1 is MNHEY and CDR2 SMNVEV (reference sequence). With V trimmed by 7 bases and J by 3 bases, 15 bases remained unmatched. The chain's CDR3 is CASTLVGTEAVYEQYF. CDR3 in DNA: TGTGCCAGCACCTTAGTGGGGACAGAAGCGGTCTACGAGCAGTACTTC.

The chain combines TRBV6-1 with TRBJ2-7; D might be TRBD2 (7 bases). The CDR3 spans 15 residues. Germline V gene lookup returns CDR1 MNHNS and CDR2 SASEGT. Trimming removed 1 base at V and 4 bases at J, with 14 bases between. The CDR3 here is CASSEDVRGGYEQYF. The CDR3 nucleotides read TGTGCCAGCAGTGAAGATGTCAGGGGAGGGTACGAGCAGTACTTC.

In its sample, this clone was seen once. The V gene is TRBV10-3, the J gene TRBJ2-7, with 8 positions matching TRBD1. The CDR3 totals 14 residues. The germline gives CDR1 ENHRY, CDR2 SYGVKD. V shed 4 bases and J 2 bases; nucleotides not matched to a gene: 4. The CDR3 nucleotides are TGTGCCATCAGTGGACAGGGGAGGACCTACGAGCAGTACTTC. This translates into CAISGQGRTYEQYF.

The CDR3 loop is CASSLGTEYYGYTF. CDR3 in DNA: TGTGCCAGCAGCTTGGGGACTGAGTACTATGGCTACACCTTC. The chain couples TRBV11-2 to TRBJ1-2; D possibly corresponds to TRBD1 (5 bases). This CDR3 has 14 residues. Trimming stripped 3 bases from V and 3 bases from J, with 11 bases between. CDR1 and CDR2 (germline): SGHAT, FQNNGV.